This is a list of T cell receptor beta chains from one sample in a study of blood T cell repertoires in COVID-19. Profiling relied on immunoSEQ multiplex PCR, and the TCRdb table lists in-frame clones only, not all of them. The sample yields 130,000 to 150,000 clones, around 78% seen once. Sequenced: peripheral blood. The receptors come from a woman in her fifties or sixties with acute or convalescent COVID-19. The CDR3 runs from the conserved cysteine through the conserved F or W.

j_gene: TRBJ2-5; v_gene: TRBV7-8; CDR3aa: CASSFAPGLAGAKETQYF
j_gene: TRBJ2-1; v_gene: TRBV19; CDR3aa: CASSLWTSGRAREQFF
j_gene: TRBJ2-2; v_gene: TRBV6-4; CDR3aa: CASSDQDSTSGELFF
j_gene: TRBJ2-1; v_gene: TRBV18; CDR3aa: CASSPLWNSENEQFF
j_gene: TRBJ2-1; v_gene: TRBV7-6; CDR3aa: CASSYHPSGRGRRNEQFF
j_gene: TRBJ2-2; v_gene: TRBV6-4; CDR3aa: CASSAGQGNTGELFF
j_gene: TRBJ2-7; v_gene: TRBV6-6; CDR3aa: CASRKTLASSYEQYF
j_gene: TRBJ1-5; v_gene: TRBV5-5; CDR3aa: CASSSTGVNQPQHF
j_gene: TRBJ2-1; v_gene: TRBV5-8; CDR3aa: CASSRLAEQFF
j_gene: TRBJ2-7; v_gene: TRBV4-1; CDR3aa: CASSLGQSYEQYF
j_gene: TRBJ2-7; v_gene: TRBV11-2; CDR3aa: CASSYRGGITYEQYF
j_gene: TRBJ2-7; v_gene: TRBV30; CDR3aa: CAWSVRGEQYF
j_gene: TRBJ1-2; v_gene: TRBV9; CDR3aa: CASSPDRGYVYTF
j_gene: TRBJ1-2; v_gene: TRBV11-2; CDR3aa: CASSFAGGRGYTF
j_gene: TRBJ2-3; v_gene: TRBV6-5; CDR3aa: CASRRTSGTDTQYF
j_gene: TRBJ1-1; v_gene: TRBV7-8; CDR3aa: CASSLRQTMNTEAFF
j_gene: TRBJ2-7; v_gene: TRBV5-1; CDR3aa: CASSPLAGPPSYEQYF
j_gene: TRBJ2-2; v_gene: TRBV30; CDR3aa: CAWSSGLANTGELFF
j_gene: TRBJ1-5; v_gene: TRBV2; CDR3aa: CASSLYRGNQPQHF
j_gene: TRBJ1-5; v_gene: TRBV12-5; CDR3aa: CASGLENDRGLSRPQHF
j_gene: TRBJ2-7; v_gene: TRBV2; CDR3aa: CASRQGRANLEQYF
j_gene: TRBJ1-5; v_gene: TRBV6-5; CDR3aa: CASSYSIGRVNQPQHF
j_gene: TRBJ2-5; v_gene: TRBV7-9; CDR3aa: CASSTYRDNQETQYF
j_gene: TRBJ2-3; v_gene: TRBV9; CDR3aa: CASSARGDTQYF
j_gene: TRBJ2-1; v_gene: TRBV30; CDR3aa: CAWSVWASGRDEQFF
j_gene: TRBJ2-2; v_gene: TRBV28; CDR3aa: CASSLYPEAGELFF
j_gene: TRBJ1-2; v_gene: TRBV7-9; CDR3aa: CASSLGGDGYTF
j_gene: TRBJ2-1; v_gene: TRBV2; CDR3aa: CASRGLAYNEQFF
j_gene: TRBJ1-2; v_gene: TRBV27; CDR3aa: CASSSLAGTGGRGYTF
j_gene: TRBJ1-1; v_gene: TRBV19; CDR3aa: CASSNPYRGRTEAFF
j_gene: TRBJ1-5; v_gene: TRBV28; CDR3aa: CASYRIRGNQPQHF
j_gene: TRBJ2-7; v_gene: TRBV11-2; CDR3aa: CASSPAYEQYF
j_gene: TRBJ1-1; v_gene: TRBV28; CDR3aa: CASRVPDYHRGGTEAFF
j_gene: TRBJ1-4; v_gene: TRBV10-3; CDR3aa: CATGQGSTNEKLFF
j_gene: TRBJ2-1; v_gene: TRBV19; CDR3aa: CASSIERNEQFF
j_gene: TRBJ2-4; v_gene: TRBV10-3; CDR3aa: CAISEGQGAKNIQYF
j_gene: TRBJ1-1; v_gene: TRBV10-2; CDR3aa: CASKAFTGRTEAFF
j_gene: TRBJ2-5; v_gene: TRBV11-3; CDR3aa: CASSGGTGVGQETQYF
j_gene: TRBJ2-1; v_gene: TRBV7-9; CDR3aa: CASSPPLAVNEQFF
j_gene: TRBJ1-1; v_gene: TRBV5-1; CDR3aa: CASSPGQKTEAFF
j_gene: TRBJ2-5; v_gene: TRBV27; CDR3aa: CASSFTSGTLTQYF
j_gene: TRBJ2-1; v_gene: TRBV5-1; CDR3aa: CASSLGSQGQNNEQFF
j_gene: TRBJ2-7; v_gene: TRBV6-5; CDR3aa: CASSQTTGAYEQYF
j_gene: TRBJ2-7; v_gene: TRBV12-3/TRBV12-4; CDR3aa: CASKIAGHSEQYF
j_gene: TRBJ2-7; v_gene: TRBV28; CDR3aa: CASSFPGAGVRVEQYF
j_gene: TRBJ1-1; v_gene: TRBV5-4; CDR3aa: CASSLASQGPLIEAFF
j_gene: TRBJ1-5; v_gene: TRBV19; CDR3aa: CASSHRQGAAQPQHF
j_gene: TRBJ1-3; v_gene: TRBV28; CDR3aa: CASSTIPGGNTIYF
j_gene: TRBJ1-6; v_gene: TRBV4-1; CDR3aa: CASSQAGGRGGSPLHF
j_gene: TRBJ2-2; v_gene: TRBV6-6; CDR3aa: CASSSSTGNTGELFF
j_gene: TRBJ1-4; v_gene: TRBV9; CDR3aa: CASSVGVRGEGEKLFF
j_gene: TRBJ2-3; v_gene: TRBV5-1; CDR3aa: CASSRRTERDTQYF
j_gene: TRBJ2-2; v_gene: TRBV6-4; CDR3aa: CASSRQGVSTGELFF
j_gene: TRBJ2-7; v_gene: TRBV7-6; CDR3aa: CASSLGVDSGRANWGYEQYF
j_gene: TRBJ2-7; v_gene: TRBV7-8; CDR3aa: CASSLAPSDYDEQYF
j_gene: TRBJ2-1; v_gene: TRBV3-1/TRBV3-2; CDR3aa: CASSQASSGRVTSSYNEQFF
j_gene: TRBJ2-5; v_gene: TRBV5-6; CDR3aa: CASSLGPPGTQYF
j_gene: TRBJ2-5; v_gene: TRBV15; CDR3aa: CATSPSGRTGETQYF
j_gene: TRBJ2-5; v_gene: TRBV5-1; CDR3aa: CASTTGAVTSGKETQYF
j_gene: TRBJ1-6; v_gene: TRBV5-4; CDR3aa: CASSLFSPSSYNSPLHF